Listed below are T cell receptor beta chains from one sample, sequenced in a study of graft-versus-host responses after intestinal transplantation. What these receptors recognize is not known. The data were produced by immunoSEQ multiplex PCR, yet TCRdb's version contains in-frame clones alone and is incomplete. The repertoire holds over 100,000 clones, with about 95% as singletons. The starting material was unstimulated CD8+ T cells sorted from spleen or lymph node cells, obtained before intestinal transplant. The receptors come from a human donor who received an intestinal transplant. Both conserved end residues are trimmed from each CDR3. Some rows mark clone size as missing; the rest say once, few, many or name a class of expanded clone.

j_gene | abundance | v_gene | CDR3aa
TRBJ2-7 | - | TRBV6-1 | ASRVGASYEQY
TRBJ1-1 | - | TRBV7-6 | ASISNRREAF
TRBJ2-7 | - | TRBV7-8 | ASSGPGTGNEQY
TRBJ2-2 | - | TRBV27 | ASSLVAVPGELF
TRBJ2-7 | once | TRBV5-1 | ASSPSLAGGPGLEQY
TRBJ1-5 | - | TRBV27 | ASSLIPGCWTVNQPQH
TRBJ2-1 | - | TRBV19 | ASSPSTGGGEQF
TRBJ2-7 | - | TRBV5-1 | ASSPGGDRLVPSSYEQY
TRBJ2-3 | - | TRBV9 | ASSVEGARTDTQY
TRBJ2-1 | - | TRBV28 | ASTPERGSYNEQF
TRBJ2-5 | once | TRBV5-6 | ASSLLAGGAETQY
TRBJ2-7 | few | TRBV6-5 | ASSYSGGSSYEQY
TRBJ1-4 | - | TRBV7-6 | ASSLHVGQRIEKLF
TRBJ2-1 | - | TRBV27 | ASSFTGVPYNEQF
TRBJ2-7 | once | TRBV2 | ASRAGTSDYYEQY
TRBJ2-7 | - | TRBV5-6 | ASSFGTSGSLGEQY
TRBJ1-5 | - | TRBV27 | ATATGSAGQPQH
TRBJ2-5 | - | TRBV6-6 | ASSYSGTQRRETQY
TRBJ2-1 | once | TRBV13 | ASSYKLGVYNEQF
TRBJ2-7 | - | TRBV5-1 | ASSLDSGLAGYEQY
TRBJ2-7 | - | TRBV13 | ASSIRGGPYEQY
TRBJ1-1 | - | TRBV28 | ASSLCRGDWNTEAF